The T cell receptor (beta chain) under discussion was sequenced for a study of blood T cell repertoires in COVID-19. The wider study: T cells, B-cell-depleted T cells, or PBMCs supplied cDNA or gDNA.

The CDR3 is 17 residues long. The germline CDR1 and CDR2 sequences are SGHNT and YYREEE (reference sequence). V lost 3 bases and J 4 bases, leaving 22 bases between the germline ends. Original handling: Researchers report that nucleated cell counts were estimated from reference gene primer amplification. Assay: immunoSEQ multiplex PCR; the TCRdb copy retains only in-frame clones and omits some. That table gives V, J and clone size, and the DNA gave D and trimming. The table includes tens of thousands of clones, 82% detected once. Sequenced input: peripheral blood. This receptor was identified in a man over 45 with active or convalescent COVID-19. This chain joins TRBV5-4 and TRBJ2-5; weak D call: TRBD1 (6 bases). The CDR3 spells CASSSPGAQGRGETQYF. In DNA form, the CDR3 reads TGTGCCAGCAGCTCCCCGGGTGCGCAGGGGCGAGGAGAGACCCAGTACTTC.